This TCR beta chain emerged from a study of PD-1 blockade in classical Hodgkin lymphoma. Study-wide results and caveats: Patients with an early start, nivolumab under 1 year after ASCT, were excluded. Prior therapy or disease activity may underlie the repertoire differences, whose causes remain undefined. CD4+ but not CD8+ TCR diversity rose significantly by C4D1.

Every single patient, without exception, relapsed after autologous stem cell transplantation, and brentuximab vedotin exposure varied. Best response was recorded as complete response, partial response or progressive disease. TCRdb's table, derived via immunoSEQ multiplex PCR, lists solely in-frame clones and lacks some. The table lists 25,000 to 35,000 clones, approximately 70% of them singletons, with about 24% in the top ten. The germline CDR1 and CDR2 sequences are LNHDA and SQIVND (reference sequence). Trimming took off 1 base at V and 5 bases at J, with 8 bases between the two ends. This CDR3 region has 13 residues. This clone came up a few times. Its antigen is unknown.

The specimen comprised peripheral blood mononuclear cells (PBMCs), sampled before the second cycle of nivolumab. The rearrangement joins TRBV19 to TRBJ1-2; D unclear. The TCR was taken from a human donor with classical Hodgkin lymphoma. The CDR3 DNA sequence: TGTGCCAGTAGTATAGGCCAGGAATATGGCTACACCTTC. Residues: CASSIGQEYGYTF.